This TCR beta chain was identified in a study of CD8+ T cells in alopecia areata. The authors extracted RNA and reverse transcribed it into cDNA as the sequencing template. This table comes from immunoSEQ multiplex PCR, and its TCRdb copy is limited to in-frame clones, with some not included. The sample consists of fewer than 250,000 clones, more than 55% of them appearing once. V lost 6 bases and J lost 0, with 12 bases in between. Per germline, CDR1 SQVTM and CDR2 ANQGSEA. This CDR3 has 14 residues. Treatment noted: oral pan-JAK inhibitor, 5-10 mg twice daily. A FACSAria was used to sort CD4+ and CD8+ T cells. These cells came from PBMCs.

This sequence was found in a human donor with alopecia areata. The chain couples TRBV29-1 to TRBJ1-3, with a tentative D call TRBD1 (5 bases). The specimen was CD4+ T cells sorted from blood, collected at week 4, from a patient treated with tofacitinib. CDR3 amino acids: CSVGESYSGNTIYF. The CDR3 nucleotides read TGCAGCGTAGGGGAGAGCTACTCTGGAAACACCATATATTTT.